The 25 T cell receptor beta chains reported below all come from one sample, sequenced in a study of blood T cell repertoires in COVID-19. The data were produced by immunoSEQ multiplex PCR, yet TCRdb's version contains in-frame clones alone and is incomplete. The sample has 230,000 or so clones, approximately 84% seen once. Sequencing used PBMCs or T cells enriched from blood (not recorded which). All receptors derive from a woman in her fifties or sixties who had been exposed to COVID-19.

The genes are TRBV6-1 and TRBJ1-2; 7 bases are a match to TRBD1. This CDR3 has 14 amino acids. With 6 bases clipped from V and 0 bases from J, the junction kept 4 bases outside the gene matches. Germline lookup yields CDR1 MNHNS and CDR2 SASEGT. The DNA of the CDR3 is TGTGCCAGCAGCCACGGGACAGCTAACTATGGCTACACCTTC. Protein sequence: CASSHGTANYGYTF.

This rearrangement joins TRBV4-2 to TRBJ2-1, with a weak D call TRBD2 (6 bases). V lost 4 bases, J lost 2 bases, and 12 bases lay in between. There are 15 residues in the CDR3. Germline values: CDR1 LGHNA, CDR2 YNFKEQ. The chain's CDR3 is CASSRDWGAYNEQFF. The CDR3 DNA reads TGTGCCAGCAGCCGGGACTGGGGAGCCTACAATGAGCAGTTCTTC.

The chain links TRBV6-2 or TRBV6-3 to TRBJ2-6; D not resolved. Germline V gene lookup returns CDR1 MNHEY and CDR2 SVGEGT. Deletions cut 2 bases from V and 2 bases from J, with 7 bases between. The CDR3 loop spans 15 amino acids. The DNA of the CDR3 is TGTGCCAGCAGTTACCTATCGCCTGGGGCCAACGTCCTGACTTTC. It translates to CASSYLSPGANVLTF.

This clone was seen more than once but under ten times. The chain recombines TRBV6-5 with TRBJ1-2, with 7 bases matching TRBD1. This CDR3 has 15 amino acids. Germline loops: CDR1 MNHEY, CDR2 SVGAGI. The junction had 14 bases not matched to a gene; V was cut back by 5 bases and J by 8 bases. CDR3 loop: CASSTYRDSLEGYTF. The CDR3 coding sequence is TGTGCCAGCAGTACCTACCGGGACAGCCTTGAAGGCTACACCTTC.

This chain connects TRBV5-4 to TRBJ1-2, with TRBD1 identical over 10 bases. The germline gives CDR1 SGHNT, CDR2 YYREEE (reference sequence). Trimming removed 2 bases from V and 4 bases from J; junction bases left unmatched: 8. CDR3 size: 16 residues. The CDR3 DNA is TGTGCCAGCAGCTTAGGGACAGGGGCGAAAATCTATGGCTACACCTTC. This translates into CASSLGTGAKIYGYTF.

The V gene is TRBV10-3, the J gene TRBJ1-2; D might be TRBD1 (6 bases). The CDR3 loop spans 15 amino acids. CDR1 is ENHRY and CDR2 is SYGVKD in the germline V gene. Trimming removed 6 bases at V and 7 bases at J, with 21 bases between. The CDR3 DNA sequence: TGTGCCATCAGGTCCGAATTGGGGGCTTCCTCTGGCTACACCTTC. Translating it yields CAIRSELGASSGYTF.

The rearrangement joins TRBV9 to TRBJ2-3, with 8 positions matching TRBD1. Germline loops: CDR1 SGDLS, CDR2 YYNGEE. The V and J ends lost 0 bases and 6 bases, in that order; junction bases with no gene match: 6. CDR3 length: 15 residues. The CDR3: CASSVGSQGADTQYF. The CDR3 nucleotides are TGTGCCAGCAGCGTAGGGAGCCAGGGGGCGGATACGCAGTATTTT.

This clone showed up just once. The gene calls are TRBV6-5 and TRBJ1-1, with 9 nucleotides matching TRBD1. With V trimmed by 6 bases and J by 5 bases, 7 bases remained unmatched. Per germline, CDR1 MNHEY and CDR2 SVGAGI. The CDR3 consists of 14 residues. The CDR3 DNA follows: TGTGCCAGCAGATGGGACAGGGCGAGGACTGAAGCTTTCTTT. This encodes CASRWDRARTEAFF.

The chain employs TRBV30 and TRBJ1-2; tentative D call: TRBD1 (5 bases). Trimming stripped 3 bases from V and 4 bases from J, with 12 bases between. CDR3 length: 13 amino acids. From germline, CDR1 is GTSNPN and CDR2 SVGIG (reference sequence). CDR3 in DNA: TGTGCCTGGAGACAGACAGACCCCTATGGCTACACCTTC. Translating gives CAWRQTDPYGYTF. Looking up the rest from reference TRBV30 and TRBJ1-2 gives the full variable domain: SQTIHQWPATLVQPVGSPLSLECTVEGTSNPNLYWYRQAAGRGLQLLFYSVGIGQISSEVPQNLSASRPQDRQFILSSKKLLLSDSGFYLCAWRQTDPYGYTFGSGTRLTVV.

The chain joins TRBV2 to TRBJ2-5; 9 bases match TRBD2. The CDR3 runs 16 residues. The germline V gene encodes CDR1 SNHLY and CDR2 FYNNEI. Losses at the gene ends were 1 base for V and 4 bases for J; bases not matched to a gene: 7. CDR3 loop: CASSEGAVTSGETQYF. The CDR3 bases are TGTGCCAGCAGTGAAGGTGCGGTGACTAGCGGAGAGACCCAGTACTTC.

This chain links TRBV7-9 with TRBJ2-3; TRBD1 might be the D (5 bases). Per germline, CDR1 SEHNR and CDR2 FQNEAQ (reference sequence). V lost 5 bases and J lost 0, with 15 bases in between. The CDR3 consists of 16 residues. CDR3 nucleotides: TGTGCCAGCAGCCTCAGGGCAGCCTCTAGCACAGATACGCAGTATTTT. The encoded protein is CASSLRAASSTDTQYF.

This clone was found once. The chain uses TRBV11-2 and TRBJ2-5, with D possibly being TRBD2 (6 bases). The V gene lost 5 bases and the J gene lost 9 bases, with 22 bases spanning the gap. Germline V gene data show CDR1 as SGHAT and CDR2 as FQNNGV. CDR3 length: 15 residues. The chain's CDR3 is CASSRGRTPTLAQYF. The DNA of the CDR3 is TGTGCCAGCAGCCGGGGGAGGACCCCCACCTTGGCCCAGTACTTC.

This chain connects TRBV21-1 to TRBJ1-6; TRBD1, as called in the table, went unchecked against the DNA. TRBV21-1 is a pseudogene. This CDR3 region has 16 residues. CDR3 protein: CASNHPDREDDSPLHF. CDR3 coding DNA: TGTGCCAGCAACCACCCGGACAGGGAGGATGATTCACCCCTCCACTTT.

CDR3 nucleotide sequence: TGTGCCAGCAGCTTTCCGACACATGGAAACACCATATATTTT. Amino acid sequence: CASSFPTHGNTIYF. This chain connects TRBV5-4 to TRBJ1-3; no clear D gene. Germline V lookup: CDR1 SGHNT, CDR2 YYREEE (reference sequence). The CDR3 runs to 14 residues. Trimming cost V 2 bases and J 3 bases, with 9 bases left between them.

The chain links TRBV7-2 to TRBJ1-5; D gene uncertain. Germline values: CDR1 SGHTA, CDR2 FQGNSA. Trimming cost V 3 bases and J 5 bases, with 8 bases left between them. The CDR3 contains 13 residues. CDR3 bases: TGTGCCAGCAGCTTGACATACTATCAGCCCCAGCATTTT. This translates into CASSLTYYQPQHF.

The rearrangement links TRBV28 to TRBJ1-1; a weak D match, TRBD1 (5 bases). Looked up from germline, CDR1 is MDHEN and CDR2 is SYDVKM. The CDR3 loop spans 15 amino acids. Trimming removed 6 bases at V and 4 bases at J, with 18 bases between. CDR3 in amino acids: CASSTQEGKGTEAFF. The CDR3 DNA reads as TGTGCCAGCAGCACACAGGAAGGGAAGGGCACTGAAGCTTTCTTT.

The rearrangement uses TRBV7-9 and TRBJ1-1; D uncertain. Germline V gives CDR1 SEHNR, CDR2 FQNEAQ (reference sequence). Between the trimmed V and J ends, which lost 4 bases and 2 bases, there was a span of 8 bases. The CDR3 length is 13 residues. The CDR3 DNA is TGTGCCAGCAGCTCGGGGTTTAACACTGAAGCTTTCTTT. Translating it yields CASSSGFNTEAFF.

V gene TRBV5-4 combines with J gene TRBJ2-3; D is perhaps TRBD1 (5 bases). Per germline, CDR1 SGHNT and CDR2 YYREEE (reference sequence). The ends were cut back, 0 bases at V and 0 bases at J, with 8 bases in the middle. This CDR3 has 15 amino acids. As DNA, the CDR3 is TGTGCCAGCAGCTTGGACAGGCGGAGCACAGATACGCAGTATTTT. Residues: CASSLDRRSTDTQYF.

The genes are TRBV7-9 and TRBJ2-1, with 9 bases matching TRBD1. This CDR3 region has 15 residues. Trimming at V came to 6 bases and at J to 7 bases, leaving 10 bases not matched to a gene. CDR1 and CDR2 from the germline V gene are SEHNR and FQNEAQ (reference sequence). CDR3 residues: CASRIDRGLVNEQFF. As DNA, the CDR3 is TGTGCCAGCAGAATAGACAGGGGGTTAGTAAATGAGCAGTTCTTC.

In this sample, this clone turned up a few times. The rearrangement uses TRBV6-5 and TRBJ2-3; D is possibly TRBD2 (8 bases). The V gene lost 5 bases and the J gene lost 4 bases, with 13 bases spanning the gap. The CDR3 has 14 amino acids. Per the germline V gene, CDR1 is MNHEY and CDR2 is SVGAGI. CDR3 region: CASSNRGLADTQYF. The CDR3 DNA reads as TGTGCCAGCAGTAACAGGGGACTAGCAGATACGCAGTATTTT.

The rearrangement joins TRBV7-9 to TRBJ2-7, with 7 bases that match TRBD1. Germline V CDR1 and CDR2: SEHNR, FQNEAQ (reference sequence). CDR3 length equals 14 residues. V lost 5 bases and J lost 5; bases outside the gene matches: 9. CDR3 nucleotides: TGTGCCAGCAGCCCGACAGGGAGCGTCGACGAGCAGTACTTC. Amino acids: CASSPTGSVDEQYF. Combining the CDR3 with reference TRBV7-9 and TRBJ2-7 gives the whole variable domain DTGVSQNPRHKITKRGQNVTFRCDPISEHNRLYWYRQTLGQGPEFLTYFQNEAQLEKSRLLSDRFSAERPKGSFSTLEIQRTEQGDSAMYLCASSPTGSVDEQYFGPGTRLTVT.

The chain has TRBV6-2 or TRBV6-3 and TRBJ1-6; 9 nucleotides align to TRBD1. J was trimmed by 7 bases and V by 2 bases; bases with no gene match: 3. This CDR3 has 15 amino acids. Germline CDR1 and CDR2: MNHEY and SVGEGT. The CDR3 spells CASSYATGGNSPLHF. The CDR3 nucleotides read TGTGCCAGCAGTTACGCGACAGGGGGAAATTCACCCCTCCACTTT.

The rearrangement links TRBV5-8 to TRBJ1-1, with 7 positions matching TRBD1. V was pared by 1 base and J by 4 bases, with 4 bases of the junction left unmatched. The CDR3 loop spans 14 amino acids. Germline V gives CDR1 SGHTS, CDR2 YDEGEE. CDR3 nucleotides: TGTGCCAGCAGCTTGAGGGGGCCGGGCACTGAAGCTTTCTTT. It codes for CASSLRGPGTEAFF.

V and J are TRBV19 and TRBJ1-1; D is undetermined. CDR1 LNHDA and CDR2 SQIVND come from the germline V gene (reference sequence). The CDR3 is made up of 16 amino acids. V was cut by 8 bases and J by 5 bases, with 24 bases left in between. CDR3 bases: TGTGCCAGTTCGAATCCAGAGACAAGGTTAAAGACTGAAGCTTTCTTT. Translation gives CASSNPETRLKTEAFF.

This chain joins TRBV6-5 and TRBJ2-2; TRBD2 agrees at 7 bases. CDR3 length equals 15 residues. V was pared by 4 bases and J by 5 bases, with 7 bases of the junction left unmatched. CDR1 is MNHEY and CDR2 is SVGAGI in the germline V gene. The CDR3 DNA follows: TGTGCCAGCAGTTCGTGGCGGGGAGGGACCGGGGAGCTGTTTTTT. It specifies CASSSWRGGTGELFF.